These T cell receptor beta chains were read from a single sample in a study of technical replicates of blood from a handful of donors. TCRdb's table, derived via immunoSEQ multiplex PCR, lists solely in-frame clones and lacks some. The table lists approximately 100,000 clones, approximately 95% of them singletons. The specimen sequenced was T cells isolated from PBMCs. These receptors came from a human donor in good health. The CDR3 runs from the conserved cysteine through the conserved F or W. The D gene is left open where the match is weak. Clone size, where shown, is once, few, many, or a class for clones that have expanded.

CDR3: CAWAGGTVFNQPQHF
DNA: TGTGCCTGGGCTGGGGGGACAGTTTTCAATCAGCCCCAGCATTTT
V: TRBV30
D: TRBD1
size: NA
J: TRBJ1-5

CDR3: CASSLQGRSNEQFF
DNA: TGCGCCAGCAGCTTACAGGGTCGGAGCAATGAGCAGTTCTTC
V: TRBV5-1
D: NA
size: few
J: TRBJ2-1

CDR3: CASSYGSNQPQHF
DNA: TGTGCCAGCAGTTACGGCAGTAATCAGCCCCAGCATTTT
V: TRBV6-5
D: NA
size: NA
J: TRBJ1-5

CDR3: CASSQAKRGQETQYF
DNA: TGCGCCAGCAGCCAAGCCAAGCGGGGACAAGAGACCCAGTACTTC
V: TRBV4-1
D: TRBD2
size: NA
J: TRBJ2-5

CDR3: CASSKRRAGGPLETQYF
DNA: TGTGCCAGCAGCAAAAGGCGAGCGGGGGGGCCTTTAGAGACCCAGTACTTC
V: TRBV21-1
D: NA
size: once
J: TRBJ2-5

CDR3: CASSLARGQGLDEQFF
DNA: TGTGCCAGCAGCTTAGCCCGAGGACAGGGCCTGGATGAGCAGTTCTTC
V: TRBV7-9
D: TRBD1
size: NA
J: TRBJ2-1

CDR3: CATSRDRATEYEQYF
DNA: TGTGCCACCAGCAGAGACAGGGCGACGGAATACGAGCAGTACTTC
V: TRBV15
D: NA
size: NA
J: TRBJ2-7

CDR3: CASRGSGGAPGTQYF
DNA: TGTGCCAGCAGGGGTAGCGGGGGGGCTCCTGGGACCCAGTACTTC
V: TRBV2
D: TRBD2
size: NA
J: TRBJ2-5

CDR3: CASSEVNTQYF
DNA: TGTGCCAGCAGCGAGGTTAATACGCAGTATTTT
V: TRBV11-2
D: NA
size: NA
J: TRBJ2-3

CDR3: CSVNRGPGEQYF
DNA: TGCAGCGTTAACAGGGGGCCGGGCGAGCAGTACTTC
V: TRBV29-1
D: TRBD1
size: NA
J: TRBJ2-7

CDR3: CASSPGLAGVGSYNEQFF
DNA: TGTGCCAGCTCACCTGGACTAGCGGGCGTGGGCTCCTACAATGAGCAGTTCTTC
V: TRBV18
D: TRBD2
size: NA
J: TRBJ2-1

CDR3: CASALGGEMATEAFF
DNA: TGCGCCAGCGCCCTAGGGGGGGAGATGGCCACTGAAGCTTTCTTT
V: TRBV5-1
D: NA
size: NA
J: TRBJ1-1

CDR3: CASSLSLATYEQYF
DNA: TGTGCCAGCAGCTTGTCCCTAGCGACTTACGAGCAGTACTTC
V: TRBV5-4
D: NA
size: NA
J: TRBJ2-7

CDR3: CASSPQWSVNEQFF
DNA: TGTGCCAGCAGCCCCCAGTGGAGCGTTAATGAGCAGTTCTTC
V: TRBV9
D: NA
size: NA
J: TRBJ2-1

CDR3: CASSEADRWPGNTIYF
DNA: TGTGCCAGCAGTGAAGCGGACAGGTGGCCTGGAAACACCATATATTTT
V: TRBV6-1
D: TRBD1
size: NA
J: TRBJ1-3

CDR3: CASSSGDNEQFF
DNA: TGTGCCAGCAGCTCCGGGGACAATGAGCAGTTCTTC
V: TRBV5-4
D: NA
size: NA
J: TRBJ2-1

CDR3: CASSYPTSAPTDNEQFF
DNA: TGTGCCAGCAGCTATCCGACTAGCGCACCGACAGACAATGAGCAGTTCTTC
V: TRBV7-8
D: TRBD2
size: NA
J: TRBJ2-1

CDR3: CASSLAQGRWVYGYTF
DNA: TGTGCCAGCAGTTTAGCCCAGGGTCGATGGGTCTATGGCTACACCTTC
V: TRBV28
D: NA
size: NA
J: TRBJ1-2

CDR3: CAISELSNQPQHF
DNA: TGTGCCATCAGTGAGCTAAGCAATCAGCCCCAGCATTTT
V: TRBV10-3
D: NA
size: NA
J: TRBJ1-5

CDR3: CASSLVAGGYQETQYF
DNA: TGTGCCAGCAGCTTAGTCGCGGGGGGTTACCAAGAGACCCAGTACTTC
V: TRBV11-1
D: TRBD2
size: NA
J: TRBJ2-5

CDR3: CASSLEKAGQPQHF
DNA: TGTGCCAGCAGCTTAGAAAAGGCGGGTCAGCCCCAGCATTTT
V: TRBV7-9
D: NA
size: once
J: TRBJ1-5

CDR3: CASSILGGLAYNEQFF
DNA: TGTGCCAGTAGTATCCTAGGGGGACTAGCTTACAATGAGCAGTTCTTC
V: TRBV19
D: TRBD2
size: once
J: TRBJ2-1

CDR3: CASSVVASGGLELDEQFF
DNA: TGTGCCAGCAGCGTGGTAGCTAGCGGGGGGCTCGAGTTGGATGAGCAGTTCTTC
V: TRBV9
D: TRBD2
size: once
J: TRBJ2-1

CDR3: CASSGISYEQYF
DNA: TGTGCCAGCAGTGGTATCTCCTACGAGCAGTACTTC
V: TRBV2
D: NA
size: NA
J: TRBJ2-7

CDR3: CASSLVRGQAKLFF
DNA: TGTGCCAGCAGCTTAGTGCGGGGGCAGGCTAAACTGTTTTTT
V: TRBV7-2
D: NA
size: NA
J: TRBJ1-4

CDR3: CASSLAYSERAIQYF
DNA: TGTGCCAGCAGCTTAGCGTACAGTGAACGAGCCATTCAGTACTTC
V: TRBV7-8
D: NA
size: NA
J: TRBJ2-4

CDR3: CAISEPTGHKKNIQYF
DNA: TGTGCCATCAGTGAGCCCACAGGGCACAAAAAAAACATTCAGTACTTC
V: TRBV10-3
D: NA
size: NA
J: TRBJ2-4

CDR3: CSVQGGRGGEAFF
DNA: TGCAGCGTTCAAGGGGGACGGGGGGGTGAAGCTTTCTTT
V: TRBV29-1
D: NA
size: NA
J: TRBJ1-1

CDR3: CASSLGLAGGHYEQYF
DNA: TGCGCCAGCAGCTTGGGTCTCGCGGGAGGGCATTACGAGCAGTACTTC
V: TRBV5-1
D: TRBD2
size: NA
J: TRBJ2-7

CDR3: CASSLGENSPLHF
DNA: TGTGCCAGCTCACTAGGGGAAAATTCACCCCTCCACTTT
V: TRBV18
D: NA
size: once
J: TRBJ1-6

CDR3: CASSIDGQVQETQYF
DNA: TGTGCCAGTAGTATAGATGGGCAGGTACAAGAGACCCAGTACTTC
V: TRBV19
D: NA
size: once
J: TRBJ2-5

CDR3: CASSLGSSGSPEQFF
DNA: TGCGCCAGCAGCTTGGGGTCTAGCGGGAGCCCTGAGCAGTTCTTC
V: TRBV5-1
D: TRBD2
size: once
J: TRBJ2-1

CDR3: CASSFWDRGLHYEQYF
DNA: TGTGCCAGCAGCTTTTGGGACAGGGGGCTTCACTACGAGCAGTACTTC
V: TRBV5-4
D: TRBD1
size: NA
J: TRBJ2-7

CDR3: CASSLGQGERYGNTIYF
DNA: TGTGCCAGCAGCTTGGGACAGGGGGAAAGATATGGAAACACCATATATTTT
V: TRBV5-4
D: TRBD1
size: NA
J: TRBJ1-3

CDR3: CASSHSYGGGSSNQPQHF
DNA: TGCGCCAGCAGCCACAGTTACGGGGGGGGTTCTAGTAATCAGCCCCAGCATTTT
V: TRBV4-1
D: NA
size: NA
J: TRBJ1-5

CDR3: CASSLLSGKGYNEQFF
DNA: TGTGCCAGCAGTTTACTGAGCGGGAAGGGGTACAATGAGCAGTTCTTC
V: TRBV27
D: TRBD2
size: NA
J: TRBJ2-1

CDR3: CASSWYWNTEAFF
DNA: TGTGCCAGCAGTTGGTACTGGAACACTGAAGCTTTCTTT
V: TRBV28
D: NA
size: NA
J: TRBJ1-1

CDR3: CSVEGTGMNTEAFF
DNA: TGCAGCGTTGAGGGTACGGGGATGAACACTGAAGCTTTCTTT
V: TRBV29-1
D: NA
size: NA
J: TRBJ1-1

CDR3: CASSDVVGTSASPRELFF
DNA: TGTGCCAGCAGCGATGTTGTGGGGACTAGCGCCTCGCCGCGGGAGCTGTTTTTT
V: TRBV5-4
D: TRBD2
size: NA
J: TRBJ2-2

CDR3: CAWSKQDRNEKLFF
DNA: TGTGCCTGGAGTAAACAGGATAGGAATGAAAAACTGTTTTTT
V: TRBV30
D: NA
size: NA
J: TRBJ1-4

CDR3: CASRNRDYEQYF
DNA: TGTGCCAGTAGGAACAGAGACTACGAGCAGTACTTC
V: TRBV19
D: NA
size: NA
J: TRBJ2-7

CDR3: CASSSLWATNTEAFF
DNA: TGTGCCAGCAGCTCCCTTTGGGCAACCAACACTGAAGCTTTCTTT
V: TRBV5-6
D: NA
size: NA
J: TRBJ1-1

CDR3: CASKSLAGGYEQYF
DNA: TGTGCCAGTAAGTCCCTAGCGGGAGGCTACGAGCAGTACTTC
V: TRBV19
D: TRBD2
size: NA
J: TRBJ2-7

CDR3: CASSQARGLAVGNEQFF
DNA: TGCGCCAGCAGCCAAGCCAGGGGACTAGCGGTTGGAAATGAGCAGTTCTTC
V: TRBV4-1
D: TRBD2
size: NA
J: TRBJ2-1

CDR3: CASSEFTYNEQFF
DNA: TGTGCCAGCAGTGAATTTACCTACAATGAGCAGTTCTTC
V: TRBV2
D: NA
size: NA
J: TRBJ2-1

CDR3: CASSLVLSGANVLTF
DNA: TGTGCCAGCAGCTTAGTTCTCTCTGGGGCCAACGTCCTGACTTTC
V: TRBV7-2
D: NA
size: NA
J: TRBJ2-6